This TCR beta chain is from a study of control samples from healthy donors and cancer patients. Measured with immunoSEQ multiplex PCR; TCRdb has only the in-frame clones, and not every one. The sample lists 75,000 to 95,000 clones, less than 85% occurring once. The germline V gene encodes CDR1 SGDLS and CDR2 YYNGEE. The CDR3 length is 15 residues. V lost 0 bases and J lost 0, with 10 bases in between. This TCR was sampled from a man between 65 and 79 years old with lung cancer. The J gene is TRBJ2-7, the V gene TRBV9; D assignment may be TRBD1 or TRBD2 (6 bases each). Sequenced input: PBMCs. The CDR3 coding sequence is TGTGCCAGCAGCGTAGCTGGGGGGCACTCCTACGAGCAGTACTTC. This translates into CASSVAGGHSYEQYF.